The 27 T cell receptor beta chains below all came from one sample that was sequenced in a study of blood T cell repertoires in COVID-19. Profiling relied on immunoSEQ multiplex PCR, and the TCRdb table lists in-frame clones only, not all of them. The sample includes 37,000 or so clones, around 81% of them seen just once. The sequencing sample was made of peripheral blood. The receptors come from a human donor in a cohort sampled during active COVID-19.

This clone was observed a handful of times. In nucleotides, the CDR3 is TGTGCCAGCAGTGAACGGGGTATAGCTAACTATGGCTACACCTTC. This sequence encodes CASSERGIANYGYTF. The rearrangement joins TRBV27 to TRBJ1-2; D unclear. The germline gives CDR1 MNHEY, CDR2 SMNVEV (reference sequence). CDR3 length equals 15 residues. Trimming took off 5 bases at V and 0 bases at J, with 13 bases between the two ends.

The V call is TRBV14, the J call TRBJ2-2; D call uncertain. This CDR3 has 16 residues. Germline V gene lookup returns CDR1 SGHDN and CDR2 FVKESK. Trimming took 1 base from V and 2 from J, leaving 11 bases between them. This chain's CDR3 is CASSQVASLNTGELFF. The CDR3 DNA sequence: TGTGCCAGCAGCCAAGTCGCCAGTTTAAACACCGGGGAGCTGTTTTTT.

The chain is built from TRBV12-3 or TRBV12-4 and TRBJ2-3; no reliable D call. The CDR3 is made up of 13 amino acids. Trimming removed 1 base from V and 8 bases from J, with 10 bases in between. CDR3 loop: CASSLGSAGTQYF. The CDR3 DNA reads TGTGCCAGCAGTTTAGGGTCGGCAGGTACGCAGTATTTT.

This rearrangement joins TRBV7-3 to TRBJ1-1; TRBD1 matches at 10 bases. After removal of 4 bases from V and 3 bases from J, the junction contained 2 bases not matched to a gene. Germline V gives CDR1 SGHTA, CDR2 FQGTGA. The CDR3 contains 14 residues. The CDR3 DNA reads TGTGCCAGCAGCTCCGGACAGGGGGACACTGAAGCTTTCTTT. Residues: CASSSGQGDTEAFF.

The table lists this clone with a few counts. The V gene is TRBV27, the J gene TRBJ2-3; 8 bases agree with TRBD1. With 7 bases clipped from V and 0 bases from J, the junction kept 9 bases outside the gene matches. CDR1 is MNHEY, CDR2 SMNVEV, per germline (reference sequence). The CDR3 runs to 16 residues. The chain's CDR3 is CASTHSGTGSTDTQYF. The CDR3 nucleotides read TGTGCCAGCACTCACTCGGGGACAGGTAGCACAGATACGCAGTATTTT.

This clone was recorded a few times. V gene TRBV14 combines with J gene TRBJ1-2; D is unresolved. Per germline, CDR1 SGHDN and CDR2 FVKESK. V dropped 0 bases and J dropped 8 bases, with 13 bases sitting between them. The CDR3 runs 14 residues. CDR3 sequence reads: CASSQEIVSGGYTF. The DNA of the CDR3 is TGTGCCAGCAGCCAAGAAATCGTTTCCGGGGGCTACACCTTC. The full variable domain, rest sourced from reference TRBV14 and TRBJ1-2, is EAGVTQFPSHSVIEKGQTVTLRCDPISGHDNLYWYRRVMGKEIKFLLHFVKESKQDESGMPNNRFLAERTGGTYSTLKVQPAELEDSGVYFCASSQEIVSGGYTFGSGTRLTVV.

The V gene is TRBV9, the J gene TRBJ2-1, with 8 bases lining up with TRBD2. The J segment lost 7 bases and the V segment lost 7 bases, leaving 7 bases of the junction unmatched. CDR1 SGDLS and CDR2 YYNGEE come from the germline V gene. The CDR3 consists of 13 residues. CDR3 amino acids: CASLGGGRNEQFF. DNA of the CDR3: TGTGCCAGCCTGGGCGGGGGGAGGAATGAGCAGTTCTTC.

This clone was observed a few times. The V gene is TRBV5-1, the J gene TRBJ1-3; possibly TRBD1 for D (5 bases). V was pared by 3 bases and J by 1 base, with 5 bases between. In germline, CDR1 is SGHRS, CDR2 YFSETQ. CDR3 length equals 13 residues. The CDR3 protein is CASSSGSGNTIYF. CDR3 nucleotides: TGCGCCAGCAGCTCAGGGTCTGGAAACACCATATATTTT.

CDR3 bases: TGTGCCAGCAGGCCACAGGGTAATCAGCCCCAGCATTTT. Translation gives CASRPQGNQPQHF. The V and J genes are TRBV6-6 and TRBJ1-5, with TRBD1 as a possible D gene (6 bases). Trimming stripped 6 bases from V and 4 bases from J, with 10 bases between. In germline, CDR1 is MNHNY, CDR2 SVGAGI (reference sequence). The CDR3 loop spans 13 amino acids.

This clone was seen a single time. The V and J genes are TRBV27 and TRBJ1-6; the D gene is possibly TRBD1 (6 bases). The CDR3 contains 14 residues. V lost 2 bases, J lost 8 bases, and 10 bases lay in between. The germline gives CDR1 MNHEY, CDR2 SMNVEV (reference sequence). The CDR3 here is CASSLTGSDSPLHF. The CDR3 DNA follows: TGTGCCAGCAGTTTAACAGGGTCGGATTCACCCCTCCACTTT.

The rearrangement links TRBV30 to TRBJ2-7, with TRBD2 matching 10 bases. Germline loops: CDR1 GTSNPN, CDR2 SVGIG (reference sequence). J lost 4 bases, V lost 5 bases, and 8 bases had no gene match. This CDR3 region has 14 residues. Here the CDR3 DNA reads TGTGCCTGGGCGAAGCGGGGGGGCTCGTACGAGCAGTACTTC. Its translation is CAWAKRGGSYEQYF.

This clone was observed a single time. The chain joins TRBV19 to TRBJ2-1; D is unresolved. CDR1 and CDR2 from the germline V gene are LNHDA and SQIVND (reference sequence). Between the trimmed V and J ends, which lost 5 bases and 10 bases, there was a span of 12 bases. The CDR3 is 12 residues long. The CDR3 bases are TGTGCCAGTAGTCTCTACCTCAACGAGCAGTTCTTC. This translates into CASSLYLNEQFF.

The V call is TRBV7-2, the J call TRBJ1-4; TRBD1 matches at 7 bases. The V gene end was trimmed by 4 bases and the J gene end by 5 bases; junction bases not matched to a gene: 7. CDR3 size: 15 residues. CDR1 is SGHTA, CDR2 FQGNSA, per germline. The CDR3 loop reads CASSSMTGQNEKLFF. The CDR3 nucleotides read TGTGCCAGCAGCTCCATGACAGGGCAGAATGAAAAACTGTTTTTT.

The chain recombines TRBV10-3 with TRBJ1-2, with 7 positions matching TRBD1. The CDR3 is 15 residues long. The V gene end was trimmed by 6 bases and the J gene end by 8 bases; junction bases not matched to a gene: 15. Germline V gene data show CDR1 as ENHRY and CDR2 as SYGVKD. In DNA, the CDR3 is TGTGCCATCAGCTCGCAAGGCGTGAGGGGGCAGGGCTACACCTTC. Amino acid sequence: CAISSQGVRGQGYTF.

This clone came up a few times. The V gene is TRBV6-1, the J gene TRBJ1-4; no firm D call. Germline V CDR1 and CDR2: MNHNS, SASEGT. Trimming cost V 3 bases and J 3 bases, with 11 bases left between them. The CDR3 covers 15 residues. CDR3: CASSELAGSNEKLFF. The CDR3 DNA reads as TGTGCCAGCAGTGAGCTCGCAGGCTCTAATGAAAAACTGTTTTTT.

This clone has only one observation. This rearrangement joins TRBV6-5 to TRBJ2-1; 10 positions match TRBD2. CDR3 length: 14 amino acids. V was pared by 6 bases and J by 8 bases, with 7 bases of the junction left unmatched. In germline, CDR1 is MNHEY, CDR2 SVGAGI. The CDR3 loop reads CASRPSGSGDEQFF. Written as DNA, the CDR3 is TGTGCCAGCAGGCCTAGCGGGAGTGGAGATGAGCAGTTCTTC.

The chain carries TRBV27 and TRBJ1-2, with TRBD1 matching over 11 bases. With V trimmed by 7 bases and J by 4 bases, 17 bases remained unmatched. The germline V gene has CDR1 MNHEY and CDR2 SMNVEV (reference sequence). The CDR3 covers 18 residues. This chain's CDR3 is CASKEAGTGGSWSYGYTF. CDR3 nucleotide sequence: TGTGCCAGCAAGGAAGCCGGGACAGGGGGAAGTTGGAGCTATGGCTACACCTTC.

This sequence joins TRBV7-8 and TRBJ2-7, with TRBD2 matching over 10 bases. Trimming at V came to 0 bases and at J to 2 bases, leaving 7 bases not matched to a gene. CDR3 size: 17 residues. CDR1 SGHVS and CDR2 FQNEAQ come from the germline V gene. CDR3 in DNA: TGTGCCAGCAGCTTAGCGGGTAGGACTAGCGGTCCCTACGAGCAGTACTTC. It yields the protein CASSLAGRTSGPYEQYF.

This clone has only one observation. The chain links TRBV2 to TRBJ2-6, with D tentatively TRBD1 (6 bases). This CDR3 is built from 16 residues. CDR1 and CDR2 (germline): SNHLY, FYNNEI. Trimming stripped 8 bases from V and 3 bases from J, with 17 bases between. CDR3 sequence reads: CASGNREKRGANVLTF. The CDR3 coding sequence is TGTGCCAGCGGGAACAGGGAGAAGCGTGGGGCCAACGTCCTGACTTTC.

The J gene is TRBJ1-1, the V gene TRBV15, with a possible D match to TRBD1 (5 bases). The CDR3 runs 18 residues. V was trimmed by 0 bases and J by 2 bases, leaving 19 bases between them. CDR1 and CDR2 from the germline V gene are LNHNV and YYDKDF (reference sequence). The CDR3 sequence is CATSRDYGGIGENTEAFF. Here the CDR3 DNA reads TGTGCCACCAGCAGAGATTATGGCGGGATAGGGGAAAACACTGAAGCTTTCTTT.

This chain connects TRBV4-2 to TRBJ1-2, with D unresolved. Trimming took off 1 base at V and 4 bases at J, with 10 bases between the two ends. CDR1 is LGHNA and CDR2 is YNFKEQ in the germline V gene. The CDR3 covers 14 residues. In DNA form, the CDR3 reads TGTGCCAGCAGCCAAGGCGATCTAGTCTATGGCTACACCTTC. Protein: CASSQGDLVYGYTF.

This clone turned up a few times. The rearrangement links TRBV28 to TRBJ1-1, with 9 positions matching TRBD1. Trimming removed 6 bases from V and 4 bases from J; junction bases left unmatched: 9. Germline V CDR1 and CDR2: MDHEN, SYDVKM. The CDR3 has 15 amino acids. Here the CDR3 reads CASRTDRGYGTEAFF. CDR3 sequence (DNA): TGTGCCAGCAGAACAGACAGGGGGTATGGCACTGAAGCTTTCTTT.

In its sample, this clone was seen once. The chain carries TRBV7-2 and TRBJ2-5; D is ambiguous. V was trimmed by 5 bases and J by 4 bases, leaving 11 bases between them. The CDR3 loop spans 13 amino acids. Germline V gene data show CDR1 as SGHTA and CDR2 as FQGNSA. The CDR3 DNA follows: TGTGCCAGCAGCCCATACGTCGGAGAGACCCAGTACTTC. Translation: CASSPYVGETQYF.

The CDR3 nucleotides read TGCAGTGCTATGAGGGGGGAGCAGTTCTTC. Amino acid sequence: CSAMRGEQFF. The chain combines TRBV20-1 with TRBJ2-1, with D tentatively TRBD1 (6 bases). Per the germline V gene, CDR1 is DFQATT and CDR2 is SNEGSKA (reference sequence). The V gene lost 4 bases and the J gene lost 10 bases, with 8 bases spanning the gap. The CDR3 runs 10 residues.

This clone was recorded once. The genes are TRBV7-2 and TRBJ2-3; TRBD2 is a possible D gene (5 bases). This CDR3 spans 16 amino acids. Germline CDR1 is SGHTA and CDR2 is FQGNSA. Trimming took off 6 bases at V and 6 bases at J, with 22 bases between the two ends. The CDR3 loop reads CASRSATSFGGDTQYF. The CDR3 DNA sequence: TGTGCCAGCAGGTCCGCGACATCCTTTGGCGGGGATACGCAGTATTTT.

The chain uses TRBV2 and TRBJ2-7, with 12 positions matching TRBD2. The germline V gene has CDR1 SNHLY and CDR2 FYNNEI. The ends lost 6 bases at V and 4 bases at J; junction bases unmatched: 7. The CDR3 runs 15 residues. The CDR3 DNA is TGTGCCAGCAGGGCCCCCGGGACTAGCGGGTACGAGCAGTACTTC. This translates into CASRAPGTSGYEQYF.

This chain links TRBV25-1 with TRBJ1-2; D gene ambiguous. CDR1 is MGHDK, CDR2 SYGVNS, per germline. The CDR3 is made up of 15 amino acids. V was pared by 2 bases and J by 8 bases, with 18 bases between. CDR3 nucleotide sequence: TGTGCCAGCAGTGAAGCTAGACTTGGTGGCCTCGGCTACACCTTC. Encoded protein: CASSEARLGGLGYTF.